This entry lists 19 T cell receptor beta chains sequenced from one sample in a study of human T cells and chemical hapten exposure. Time point defined: patch test 2, 6 weeks after DPC sensitization. Sample treatment: therapeutic diphenylcyclopropenone sensitization with weekly scalp DPC. TCRdb re-analysed the RACE reads in MiXCR, keeping a single row per CDR3 protein. The sample has about 42,000 distinct CDR3 sequences, approximately 9% seen once. Sequencing was performed on whole blood, taken in connection with sensitization to the hapten diphenylcyclopropenone (DPC). These receptor sequences come from a middle-aged woman with alopecia areata. Some clones in this sample may be carry-over from other donors' samples.

The chain carries TRBV20-1 and TRBJ1-2; TRBD1 matches 12 bases. The CDR3 has 16 amino acids. V dropped 6 bases and J dropped 5; count of bases not matched to a gene: 13. Germline CDR1 DFQATT, CDR2 SNEGSKA (reference sequence). This CDR3 is CSARGTGGGGEYGYTF. The DNA for the CDR3 is TGCAGTGCCCGCGGGACAGGGGGCGGTGGTGAATATGGCTACACCTTC.

The rearrangement links TRBV2 to TRBJ1-1; no definite D call. The CDR3 has 12 amino acids. V lost 6 bases and J lost 3, with 8 bases in between. CDR1 is SNHLY and CDR2 is FYNNEI in the germline V gene. CDR3 amino acids: CASRTWDTEAFF. As DNA, the CDR3 is TGTGCCAGCAGGACCTGGGACACTGAAGCTTTCTTT.

The rearrangement joins TRBV20-1 to TRBJ1-1, with 7 bases aligning to TRBD1. The germline V gene has CDR1 DFQATT and CDR2 SNEGSKA (reference sequence). Losses at the gene ends were 4 bases for V and 1 base for J; bases not matched to a gene: 6. This CDR3 contains 14 residues. The CDR3 bases are TGCAGTGCTAACCCGGACAGGAAGAACACTGAAGCTTTCTTT. The encoded protein is CSANPDRKNTEAFF.

This clonotype was recorded many times. The gene calls are TRBV20-1 and TRBJ2-3; TRBD2 matches 8 bases. This CDR3 is built from 16 residues. J lost 4 bases, V lost 0 bases, and 9 bases had no gene match. Germline CDR1 DFQATT, CDR2 SNEGSKA (reference sequence). CDR3 nucleotides: TGCAGTGCTAGAGATGGAAATAGCGGGGATGCAGATACGCAGTATTTT. Translated, it gives CSARDGNSGDADTQYF.

This clonotype was observed at least ten times. The chain couples TRBV15 to TRBJ2-7, with TRBD2 as a possible D gene (5 bases). The CDR3 spans 14 residues. The germline CDR1 and CDR2 sequences are LNHNV and YYDKDF (reference sequence). Between the trimmed V and J ends, which lost 4 bases and 4 bases, there was a span of 14 bases. The CDR3 here is CATSTRGLIYEQYF. Here the CDR3 DNA reads TGTGCCACCAGCACGAGAGGACTTATATACGAGCAGTACTTC.

This clonotype was seen at least ten times. The rearrangement joins TRBV29-1 to TRBJ1-1, with a possible D match to TRBD1 (5 bases). This CDR3 is built from 13 residues. Germline V gives CDR1 SQVTM, CDR2 ANQGSEA. V lost 3 bases to trimming and J lost 0 bases, with 8 bases between them. The CDR3 loop reads CSVDRDLNTEAFF. The CDR3 DNA reads TGCAGCGTTGATCGGGACCTGAACACTGAAGCTTTCTTT. Filled out from reference TRBV29-1 and TRBJ1-1, the complete variable domain reads SAVISQKPSRDICQRGTSLTIQCQVDSQVTMMFWYRQQPGQSLTLIATANQGSEATYESGFVIDKFPISRPNLTFSTLTVSNMSPEDSSIYLCSVDRDLNTEAFFGQGTRLTVV.

This clonotype was detected ten times or more. This chain links TRBV29-1 with TRBJ2-7; D unclear. The CDR3 consists of 13 residues. CDR1 is SQVTM, CDR2 ANQGSEA, per germline. V dropped 4 bases and J dropped 2 bases, with 12 bases sitting between them. CDR3 loop: CSVAAAPAYEQYF. The CDR3 nucleotides read TGCAGCGTTGCGGCAGCTCCAGCCTACGAGCAGTACTTC.

This clonotype was detected ten times or more. This rearrangement joins TRBV18 to TRBJ1-4; maybe TRBD1 (5 bases). The CDR3 is 17 amino acids. Germline-derived CDR1 and CDR2 are KGHSH and LQKENI. With 4 bases removed from V and 4 bases from J, the gap between germline ends came to 19 bases. The CDR3 reads CASSLTGSFHYNEKLFF. The CDR3 region has the DNA TGTGCCAGCTCACTTACAGGTTCCTTCCATTATAATGAAAAACTGTTTTTT.

Many counts were recorded for this clonotype. CDR3 protein: CASTTRGDSPSDEQYF. Written as DNA, the CDR3 is TGTGCCAGCACTACCCGGGGGGACAGCCCGTCGGACGAGCAGTACTTC. V usage is TRBV7-8 and J usage is TRBJ2-7; D is tentatively TRBD1 or TRBD2 (7 bases each). The V end was cut by 7 bases, the J end by 5 bases, with 24 bases between. This CDR3 contains 16 residues. The V gene's germline CDR1 is SGHVS and CDR2 FQNEAQ.

In this sample, this clonotype turned up many times. V gene TRBV7-6 combines with J gene TRBJ1-1, with D tentatively TRBD1 (5 bases). The CDR3 has 13 amino acids. The germline V gene encodes CDR1 SGHVS and CDR2 FNYEAQ. V was pared by 5 bases and J by 3 bases, with 10 bases between. In DNA, the CDR3 is TGTGCCAGCAGCGCCGGGGGGTACACTGAAGCTTTCTTT. This codes for CASSAGGYTEAFF.

This clonotype showed up many times. The CDR3 DNA is TGCGCCAGCAGCCAAGATCGAGGGAATGGCTACACCTTC. As protein: CASSQDRGNGYTF. This chain joins TRBV4-1 and TRBJ1-2; the D is unclear. The CDR3 length is 13 residues. CDR1 and CDR2 from the germline V gene are MGHRA and YSYEKL. The germline V and J ends were trimmed by 0 bases and 6 bases, with 8 bases remaining between them.

In its sample, this clonotype was seen many times. This sequence joins TRBV7-2 and TRBJ2-3, with D hard to call. This CDR3 has 13 residues. CDR1 is SGHTA, CDR2 FQGNSA, per germline. Trimming took off 3 bases at V and 8 bases at J, with 12 bases between the two ends. The CDR3 protein is CASSFSGFGTQYF. For the CDR3, the DNA is TGTGCCAGCAGCTTCTCCGGGTTCGGTACGCAGTATTTT.

The sample holds a few counts of this clonotype. This chain uses TRBV5-1 with TRBJ1-1, with a weak D call TRBD1 (6 bases). The V gene's germline CDR1 is SGHRS and CDR2 YFSETQ. The CDR3 consists of 14 residues. Trimming cost V 2 bases and J 4 bases, with 12 bases left between them. The CDR3 here is CASSFDRRGTEAFF. For the CDR3, the DNA is TGCGCCAGCAGCTTCGACAGGCGCGGCACTGAAGCTTTCTTT.

This chain uses TRBV4-3 with TRBJ2-7; no clear D gene. This CDR3 region has 13 residues. Trimming removed 0 bases at V and 6 bases at J, with 9 bases between. Germline V gene lookup returns CDR1 LGHNA and CDR2 YSLEER. In DNA form, the CDR3 reads TGCGCCAGCAGCCAAGAACGGAGTCTCGAGCAGTACTTC. Its translation is CASSQERSLEQYF.

This clonotype has ten or more counts. This chain links TRBV30 with TRBJ1-1; 7 nucleotides match TRBD1. V was clipped by 5 bases and J by 6 bases; unmatched bases: 15. Germline-derived CDR1 and CDR2 are GTSNPN and SVGIG (reference sequence). The CDR3 runs 15 residues. The CDR3 sequence is CAWAPRTGQVAEAFF. The CDR3 DNA sequence: TGTGCCTGGGCCCCTAGGACAGGCCAAGTCGCTGAAGCTTTCTTT.

This clonotype was found many times. The chain couples TRBV12-5 to TRBJ2-1; possibly TRBD1 or TRBD2 for D (5 bases each). CDR3 length equals 20 residues. Trimming shortened V by 0 bases and J by 0 bases, and 21 bases separated the two germline ends. The germline V gene has CDR1 LGHNT and CDR2 FRNRAP. CDR3 nucleotides: TGTGCTAGTGGTTTGGTCCCACCGGGACCTATTTTTAGCTCCTACAATGAGCAGTTCTTC. Residues: CASGLVPPGPIFSSYNEQFF.

This clonotype was seen repeatedly, ten times or more. The chain joins TRBV2 to TRBJ2-1; D might be TRBD1 or TRBD2, each matching 5 bases. V was cut by 1 base and J by 10 bases, with 11 bases left in between. The CDR3 is 13 amino acids. Germline-derived CDR1 and CDR2 are SNHLY and FYNNEI. CDR3 nucleotides: TGTGCCAGCAGTGAAGAACCACGGGGCGAGCAGTTCTTC. Amino acid sequence: CASSEEPRGEQFF.

The chain has TRBV6-5 and TRBJ1-2, with D uncertain. The length of the CDR3 is 16 residues. V was clipped by 4 bases and J by 0 bases, with 15 bases between them. Germline V gives CDR1 MNHEY, CDR2 SVGAGI. The CDR3 loop is CASSSPSLSSNYGYTF. CDR3 sequence (DNA): TGTGCCAGCAGTTCCCCCAGTTTGAGTTCTAACTATGGCTACACCTTC.

This clonotype was picked up a small number of times. This chain uses TRBV7-9 with TRBJ1-5, with D uncertain. The germline V gene has CDR1 SEHNR and CDR2 FQNEAQ (reference sequence). The CDR3 length is 13 residues. The germline V and J ends were trimmed by 5 bases and 6 bases, with 11 bases remaining between them. CDR3 region: CASSRSVGQPQHF. The CDR3 DNA reads as TGTGCCAGCAGCCGCTCAGTGGGTCAGCCCCAGCATTTT.